Below, one T cell receptor (beta chain) is given with its context. Some clones are missing from TCRdb's copy, which holds only in-frame ones; the method was immunoSEQ multiplex PCR. Among over 50,000 clones listed, 89% were seen once. The data were taken from a study of T cell changes during pregnancy in multiple sclerosis. CDR3 length: 13 amino acids. CDR1 KGHSH and CDR2 LQKENI come from the germline V gene. Trimming removed 3 bases from V and 9 bases from J, with 12 bases in between. The chain is built from TRBV18 and TRBJ1-3; no clear D gene. Sequencing was performed on peripheral blood, taken after pregnancy. This clonotype was obtained from a female donor with multiple sclerosis, enrolled in a pregnancy study. DNA for the CDR3: TGTGCCAGCTCACCCAATTCGGTGGTCACCATATATTTT. Encoded protein: CASSPNSVVTIYF. The whole variable domain, filled in from reference TRBV18 and TRBJ1-3, reads NAGVMQNPRHLVRRRGQEARLRCSPMKGHSHVYWYRQLPEEGLKFMVYLQKENIIDESGMPKERFSAEFPKEGPSILRIQQVVRGDSAAYFCASSPNSVVTIYFGEGSWLTVV.